This T cell receptor beta chain was captured by sequencing in a study of cytomegalovirus exposure and HLA in healthy donors. Study-level points and caveats: The sole available immune exposure information was CMV serostatus. TCR beta V- and J-gene trimming was later associated with a missense DCLRE1C variant.

The study ran its PCR with 60 Vbeta and 13 Jbeta primers. TCRdb keeps only in-frame clones here, not all; method: immunoSEQ multiplex PCR. This sample has approximately 190,000 clones; around 78% occur once, and the top ten carry about 14%. In the case of this clone: Its matching antigen is unknown.

The receptor was derived from a woman in her thirties in good health and CMV-seropositive. Sequenced input: PBMCs.

The DNA of the CDR3 is TGTGCCAGCAGAAAACCGGGAACTAGCGGGACCGGGGAGCTGTTTTTT. Translation: CASRKPGTSGTGELFF. This rearrangement joins TRBV11-2 to TRBJ2-2; 9 bases line up with TRBD2. The ends lost 6 bases at V and 5 bases at J; junction bases unmatched: 10. Per germline, CDR1 SGHAT and CDR2 FQNNGV. This CDR3 has 16 residues.